This T cell receptor beta chain was identified during a study of cytomegalovirus exposure and HLA in healthy donors. Study-level information: One earlier analysis, a look at 150 million to 200 million T cells, found 100 million to 130 million unique TCR beta sequences. The study's findings and limits: The majority of CMV-associated TCR beta chains were reported as apparently HLA-restricted in a later analysis.

The germline V gene has CDR1 GTSNPN and CDR2 SVGIG (reference sequence). The ends were cut back, 3 bases at V and 0 bases at J, with 15 bases in the middle. The CDR3 loop spans 15 amino acids. The primer mix had 60 Vbeta and 13 Jbeta primers. Generated by immunoSEQ multiplex PCR, the TCRdb table keeps only in-frame clones and is missing some. The sample records roughly 110,000 clones, around 80% being singletons. As concerns this clone: The antigen is unknown.

The receptor's source is a woman aged 18-35 years in good health and CMV-seropositive. The chain employs TRBV30 and TRBJ2-7, with D unclear. Material for sequencing was PBMCs. CDR3 in DNA: TGTGCCTGGAGCCCCCCGGGTGGCGCCTCCTACGAGCAGTACTTC. The encoded protein is CAWSPPGGASYEQYF.